These T cell receptor beta chains were read from a single sample in a study of blood T cell repertoires in COVID-19. Sequencing was performed with immunoSEQ multiplex PCR; in TCRdb, only in-frame clones are kept and a portion is missing. The sample contains more than 100,000 clones, about 86% of which appear only once. The specimen was PBMCs or T cells enriched from blood (not recorded which). Every receptor here comes from a man aged 35-49 years with acute COVID-19. The conserved cysteine and the conserved F or W are not part of the CDR3 here. The order of the fields is J gene, V gene, CDR3 protein.

j_call: TRBJ2-3; v_call: TRBV3-1/TRBV3-2; cdr3_aa: ASGGRGATDTQY
j_call: TRBJ1-5; v_call: TRBV7-6; cdr3_aa: ASSYREGQPQH
j_call: TRBJ2-1; v_call: TRBV19; cdr3_aa: ASSMGQSSYNEQF
j_call: TRBJ2-5; v_call: TRBV4-2; cdr3_aa: ASSPPGLQETQY
j_call: TRBJ2-1; v_call: TRBV11-3; cdr3_aa: ASSLGGLAGSDEQF
j_call: TRBJ1-1; v_call: TRBV11-1; cdr3_aa: ASGGHMNTEAF
j_call: TRBJ1-2; v_call: TRBV27; cdr3_aa: ASSLNRGHGYT
j_call: TRBJ2-1; v_call: TRBV3-1/TRBV3-2; cdr3_aa: ASSQDAGGPGNEQF
j_call: TRBJ1-2; v_call: TRBV30; cdr3_aa: AWSSRDRVNYGYT
j_call: TRBJ2-1; v_call: TRBV5-8; cdr3_aa: ASSLRDRARNEQF
j_call: TRBJ2-2; v_call: TRBV19; cdr3_aa: ASSIGPPHTYTGELF
j_call: TRBJ1-3; v_call: TRBV7-9; cdr3_aa: ASSLDSSGNTIY
j_call: TRBJ2-5; v_call: TRBV27; cdr3_aa: ASSFSGGGGETQY
j_call: TRBJ1-3; v_call: TRBV19; cdr3_aa: ATTVYSGNTIY
j_call: TRBJ2-7; v_call: TRBV19; cdr3_aa: ASSISDSEQY
j_call: TRBJ1-5; v_call: TRBV5-6; cdr3_aa: ASSCPGQPLYSNQPQH
j_call: TRBJ2-3; v_call: TRBV7-2; cdr3_aa: ASSRQITDTQY
j_call: TRBJ2-1; v_call: TRBV6-1; cdr3_aa: ASSEIHNEDEQF
j_call: TRBJ2-2; v_call: TRBV24-1; cdr3_aa: ATSGGQGTGELF
j_call: TRBJ1-1; v_call: TRBV11-1; cdr3_aa: ASSFGGPDRGAEAF
j_call: TRBJ2-5; v_call: TRBV5-6; cdr3_aa: ASSLSIAYQETQY
j_call: TRBJ1-4; v_call: TRBV19; cdr3_aa: ASSFAFPRRTNEKLF
j_call: TRBJ1-2; v_call: TRBV9; cdr3_aa: ASSLPDDSRGYT
j_call: TRBJ1-5; v_call: TRBV28; cdr3_aa: ASSLWGQGSPQPQH
j_call: TRBJ2-3; v_call: TRBV7-3; cdr3_aa: ASSLSQGSATDTQY
j_call: TRBJ2-3; v_call: TRBV19; cdr3_aa: ASRVRSTDTQY
j_call: TRBJ2-7; v_call: TRBV9; cdr3_aa: ASSPLGTHYEQY
j_call: TRBJ1-2; v_call: TRBV11-2; cdr3_aa: ASSLSWRGGYT
j_call: TRBJ1-2; v_call: TRBV7-3; cdr3_aa: ASSLGEGYGYT
j_call: TRBJ1-3; v_call: TRBV18; cdr3_aa: ASSPGTGDSGNTIY
j_call: TRBJ1-1; v_call: TRBV7-9; cdr3_aa: ASSLTGTNTEAF
j_call: TRBJ1-2; v_call: TRBV9; cdr3_aa: ASSEGVNYGYT
j_call: TRBJ1-1; v_call: TRBV29-1; cdr3_aa: SVLTGGKTEAF
j_call: TRBJ1-4; v_call: TRBV20-1; cdr3_aa: SASRGQGAKLF
j_call: TRBJ2-2; v_call: TRBV13; cdr3_aa: ASSRFVQTGELF